Given below is one T cell receptor (beta chain) in context. Its antigen is as yet unknown. This sample is part of a study of monozygotic twins with inflammatory bowel disease. Study observations and caveats: IBD patients shared fewer clonotypes with others than healthy twins, especially with disease activity.

The template-switching step introduced UMIs that carried a 6-nucleotide sample barcode. TCRdb re-called the 5' RACE reads and catalogs CDR3 proteins one per entry, DNA excluded. The sample features 400,000 to 500,000 distinct CDR3 sequences, with 2% to 2.5% in its top ten. Germline V lookup: CDR1 SGHRS, CDR2 YFSETQ. CDR3 length equals 16 residues. The chain uses TRBV5-1 and TRBJ2-7; TCRdb proposes TRBD1, but this gene call is untestable without DNA. The sequence derives from a human donor with ulcerative colitis or Crohn's disease, or a healthy co-twin of an affected twin (not recorded which). The specimen was blood. CDR3 in amino acids: CASSLDGPGGNNEQYF.